The rows below give T cell receptor beta chains drawn from one sample of a study of pediatric ulcerative colitis. Profiled with immunoSEQ multiplex PCR; TCRdb holds only in-frame clones, not every one. The table lists 32,000 or so clones, around 82% of them singletons, with 3.5% to 4.5% in the top ten. The sample consisted of blood. These receptor sequences come from a boy younger than 18 with severe ulcerative colitis. Both conserved end residues are part of each CDR3. Each record gives: J gene, D gene, clone size, V gene, CDR3 protein, CDR3 DNA. D genes are given only for firm matches. Clone size, where shown, is once, few, many, or a class for clones that have expanded.

TRBJ1-2 . . TRBV19 CASSPTRLAATNYGYTF TGTGCCAGTAGCCCTACAAGGCTCGCCGCAACTAACTATGGCTACACCTTC
TRBJ1-1 TRBD1 . TRBV5-6 CASSPQGADTEAFF TGTGCCAGCAGCCCGCAGGGGGCGGACACTGAAGCTTTCTTT
TRBJ1-1 TRBD1 . TRBV6-5 CASSRTGVTEAFF TGTGCCAGCAGTCGTACAGGGGTCACTGAAGCTTTCTTT
TRBJ2-7 . once TRBV27 CASSSGVGHYEQYF TGTGCCAGCAGTAGCGGCGTCGGTCACTACGAGCAGTACTTC
TRBJ1-1 . . TRBV19 CASRPLRGTEAFF TGTGCCAGTAGACCGCTCAGGGGCACTGAAGCTTTCTTT
TRBJ1-4 . . TRBV5-1 CASSLARTTNEKLFF TGCGCCAGCAGCTTGGCTAGAACAACTAATGAAAAACTGTTTTTT
TRBJ2-5 . . TRBV6-1 CASSLSGTQYF TGTGCCAGCAGCCTCTCCGGGACCCAGTACTTC
TRBJ2-1 . . TRBV4-3 CASSPTGGGDEQFF TGCGCCAGCAGCCCTACGGGAGGGGGCGATGAGCAGTTCTTC
TRBJ1-5 TRBD1 . TRBV5-6 CASSLGVGQVNQPQHF TGTGCCAGCAGCTTGGGGGTTGGACAGGTCAATCAGCCCCAGCATTTT
TRBJ1-1 . once TRBV6-6 CASSYGENTEAFF TGTGCCAGCAGTTACGGCGAGAACACTGAAGCTTTCTTT
TRBJ1-2 . . TRBV6-5 CASSESTGLYGYTF TGTGCCAGCAGTGAGTCGACAGGCCTCTATGGCTACACCTTC
TRBJ2-5 TRBD2 . TRBV9 CASSALGLYQETQYF TGTGCCAGCAGCGCCTTGGGACTATATCAAGAGACCCAGTACTTC
TRBJ2-3 . . TRBV4-1 CASSQASLGSTDTQYF TGCGCCAGCAGCCAAGCATCACTGGGCAGCACAGATACGCAGTATTTT
TRBJ1-2 . few TRBV14 CASSQGTGFNGYTF TGTGCCAGCAGCCAAGGAACAGGGTTTAATGGCTACACCTTC
TRBJ2-3 TRBD2 . TRBV7-3 CASSLAGGSTDTQYF TGTGCCAGCAGCTTAGCGGGGGGGAGCACAGATACGCAGTATTTT
TRBJ2-7 . . TRBV7-2 CASSLSLRSEQYF TGTGCCAGCAGCTTAAGTCTCCGGAGCGAGCAGTACTTC
TRBJ1-1 . . TRBV2 CASSGVGGARTEAFF TGTGCCAGCAGCGGCGTGGGGGGGGCGCGGACTGAAGCTTTCTTT
TRBJ2-3 TRBD2 . TRBV29-1 CSVEGTGGGTDTQYF TGCAGCGTGGAGGGTACGGGGGGAGGCACAGATACGCAGTATTTT
TRBJ2-5 . . TRBV7-8 CASSFGAETQYF TGTGCCAGCAGCTTCGGCGCTGAGACCCAGTACTTC
TRBJ1-1 TRBD1 few TRBV30 CAWRGQGATEAFF TGTGCCTGGAGGGGTCAGGGGGCCACTGAAGCTTTCTTT
TRBJ2-4 TRBD2 . TRBV11-2 CASSLDIAGGPAKNIQYF TGTGCCAGCAGCTTAGATATTGCGGGGGGGCCAGCCAAAAACATTCAGTACTTC
TRBJ2-2 TRBD1 . TRBV4-1 CASSLMGGTGPNTGELFF TGCGCCAGCAGCCTGATGGGCGGGACAGGGCCGAACACCGGGGAGCTGTTTTTT
TRBJ1-4 . . TRBV5-1 CASRGTANEKLFF TGCGCCAGCCGGGGAACCGCTAATGAAAAACTGTTTTTT
TRBJ2-3 TRBD2 . TRBV13 CASSDGTSGGADTQYF TGTGCCAGCAGCGATGGGACTAGCGGGGGGGCAGATACGCAGTATTTT
TRBJ2-2 TRBD2 . TRBV6-6 CASRLAGGAAGELFF TGTGCCAGCAGACTAGCGGGGGGTGCCGCCGGGGAGCTGTTTTTT
TRBJ2-2 . . TRBV7-9 CASSLRDTNTGELFF TGTGCCAGCAGCTTAAGGGACACGAACACCGGGGAGCTGTTTTTT
TRBJ2-1 TRBD2 . TRBV2 CASTSGASYNEQFF TGTGCCAGCACTAGCGGGGCATCCTACAATGAGCAGTTCTTC
TRBJ1-2 . . TRBV6-5 CASSRGFIGYTF TGTGCCAGCAGCCGGGGGTTCATTGGCTACACCTTC
TRBJ2-4 TRBD2 . TRBV7-2 CASSNETSGTWLTKNIQYF TGTGCCAGCAGCAACGAAACTAGCGGGACATGGCTGACCAAAAACATTCAGTACTTC
TRBJ1-6 . . TRBV6-6 CASSYRGESPLHF TGTGCCAGCAGTTACCGGGGAGAATCACCCCTCCACTTT
TRBJ1-5 . . TRBV14 CASRRGHPVSNQPQHF TGTGCCAGCAGAAGGGGACACCCCGTAAGCAATCAGCCCCAGCATTTT
TRBJ2-3 . . TRBV11-1 CASSLESDTQYF TGTGCCAGCAGCTTAGAGTCAGATACGCAGTATTTT
TRBJ2-7 . few TRBV10-3 CAISESDFLGEQYF TGTGCCATCAGTGAGTCGGATTTCCTGGGCGAGCAGTACTTC
TRBJ2-5 TRBD2 . TRBV25-1 CASSETSGETQYF TGTGCCAGCAGTGAAACTAGCGGGGAGACCCAGTACTTC
TRBJ2-7 TRBD1 . TRBV4-1 CASSQAWTGGNEQYF TGCGCCAGCAGCCAAGCCTGGACAGGGGGCAACGAGCAGTACTTC
TRBJ2-7 . . TRBV4-1 CASSPGTTKNSYEQYF TGCGCCAGCAGCCCCGGGACAACTAAAAACTCCTACGAGCAGTACTTC
TRBJ1-1 . . TRBV6-5 CASSRPSRGNTEAFF TGTGCCAGCAGTCGGCCAAGTCGTGGGAACACTGAAGCTTTCTTT
TRBJ1-5 . . TRBV4-3 CASSQELVRGGQPQHF TGCGCCAGCAGCCAAGAATTGGTGAGGGGCGGTCAGCCCCAGCATTTT
TRBJ1-2 . . TRBV18 CASSRDVANYGYTF TGTGCCAGCTCAAGAGACGTGGCTAACTATGGCTACACCTTC
TRBJ1-1 TRBD1 . TRBV11-2 CASSIGTGGTNTEAFF TGTGCCAGCAGCATCGGGACAGGGGGCACGAACACTGAAGCTTTCTTT
TRBJ1-1 TRBD1 . TRBV5-6 CASSLFQTTGDTEAFF TGTGCCAGCAGCTTGTTCCAGACTACAGGGGACACTGAAGCTTTCTTT
TRBJ1-3 . . TRBV4-3 CASPQDRGSRVGNTIYF TGCGCCAGCCCACAGGATAGGGGCAGTCGGGTAGGAAACACCATATATTTT
TRBJ2-3 . . TRBV15 CATSPRQPENTDTQYF TGTGCCACCAGCCCCAGACAGCCTGAAAACACAGATACGCAGTATTTT